This paragraph covers one T cell receptor beta chain sequence. This sample was included in a study of blood T cell repertoires in COVID-19. About the study: Both acute and convalescent COVID-19 samples were obtained from the United States, Italy and Spain. The cDNA or gDNA used as material had been derived from T cells, B-cell-depleted T cells, or PBMCs.

Original processing methods: Amplification with reference gene primers provided the estimates of nucleated cell counts. Libraries were prepared by immunoSEQ multiplex PCR; TCRdb keeps only in-frame clonotypes and omits some of them. V and J calls and clone size are as listed in that table; D and trimming were resolved from the DNA. The sample has 150,000 to 200,000 clones, 84% seen once. CDR1 SGHKS and CDR2 YYEKEE come from the germline V gene (reference sequence). The CDR3 totals 15 residues. V was pared by 1 base and J by 3 bases, with 4 bases of the junction left unmatched. The sequence derives from a human donor with acute or convalescent COVID-19. The donor label of this sample is uncertain. The sequencing sample was made of peripheral blood. The chain joins TRBV5-5 to TRBJ1-2; TRBD1 matches at 9 bases. The CDR3 DNA reads as TGTGCCAGCAGCTTGACCCGGGACAGGGACTATGGCTACACCTTC. Amino acid sequence: CASSLTRDRDYGYTF.